Below are 27 T cell receptor beta chains sequenced from a single sample in a study of T-cell memory formation after mild COVID-19. TCRdb called the 5' RACE reads again in MiXCR, with one record for every CDR3 protein. The repertoire holds about 350,000 distinct CDR3 sequences, with roughly 13% as singletons. The sample was PBMCs or a T cell subset sorted from them (not recorded which). All receptors derive from a man younger than 35 who had mild COVID-19 (a few samples of this study predate the infection). Cell type and time point are not known.

The V gene is TRBV7-2, the J gene TRBJ2-7, with D perhaps TRBD1 (6 bases). Trimming left V 1 base short and J 11 bases short, with 15 bases between. Germline values: CDR1 SGHTA, CDR2 FQGNSA. The CDR3 contains 13 residues. CDR3 region: CASSLGSQAGEYF. CDR3 bases: TGTGCCAGCAGCTTAGGGTCCCAAGCAGGGGAGTACTTC.

This clonotype appeared a few times. The chain carries TRBV25-1 and TRBJ2-1; 11 bases line up with TRBD2. CDR1 is MGHDK and CDR2 is SYGVNS in the germline V gene. Germline trimming cut 7 bases from V and 9 bases from J; bases unmatched to any gene: 5. The CDR3 runs 13 residues. CDR3 region: CASIAGGHGEQFF. As DNA, the CDR3 is TGTGCCAGCATAGCGGGGGGGCACGGTGAGCAGTTCTTC.

This clonotype was seen at least ten times. The chain recombines TRBV3-1 with TRBJ2-5; D is possibly TRBD2 (7 bases). The CDR3 consists of 15 residues. Germline CDR1 is LGHDT and CDR2 is YNNKEL (reference sequence). With 4 bases removed from V and 5 bases from J, the gap between germline ends came to 17 bases. CDR3 in amino acids: CASSPPWGGPETQYF. Here the CDR3 DNA reads TGTGCCAGCAGCCCCCCGTGGGGGGGCCCGGAGACCCAGTACTTC.

V gene TRBV5-1 combines with J gene TRBJ2-3; D is ambiguous. Germline CDR1 SGHRS, CDR2 YFSETQ. V gave up 2 bases and J gave up 5 bases, with 12 bases separating them. CDR3 length: 14 residues. The CDR3 DNA follows: TGCGCCAGCAGCTTTCTAGGAGCTGGAGATACGCAGTATTTT. It encodes CASSFLGAGDTQYF.

This clonotype was observed a few times. The V gene is TRBV6-6, the J gene TRBJ2-5; TRBD2 aligns across 12 bases. This CDR3 has 17 residues. The germline V gene has CDR1 MNHNY and CDR2 SVGAGI (reference sequence). Losses at the gene ends were 2 bases for V and 1 base for J; bases not matched to a gene: 5. DNA for the CDR3: TGTGCCAGCAGTTACACCCGACTAGCGGGGGCCCAAGAGACCCAGTACTTC. It is translated as CASSYTRLAGAQETQYF.

The chain employs TRBV6-1 and TRBJ2-2; D remains ambiguous. With 7 bases removed from V and 4 bases from J, the gap between germline ends came to 10 bases. CDR1 is MNHNS, CDR2 SASEGT, per germline. The CDR3 has 13 residues. CDR3 sequence reads: CASNGVITGELFF. In DNA form, the CDR3 reads TGTGCCAGCAACGGCGTTATCACCGGGGAGCTGTTTTTT.

The chain joins TRBV11-2 to TRBJ2-1, with D unclear. This CDR3 region has 14 residues. CDR1 and CDR2 from the germline V gene are SGHAT and FQNNGV. V was cut by 0 bases and J by 5 bases, with 8 bases left in between. Here the CDR3 DNA reads TGTGCCAGCAGCTTAGATTTAGCAAACAATGAGCAGTTCTTC. As protein: CASSLDLANNEQFF.

The chain joins TRBV7-2 to TRBJ2-1, with no clear D. CDR3 length equals 14 residues. V dropped 5 bases and J dropped 6 bases, with 14 bases sitting between them. Germline CDR1 is SGHTA and CDR2 is FQGNSA. The CDR3 loop is CASSQEFTLNEQFF. The CDR3 DNA reads as TGTGCCAGCAGCCAGGAATTCACCCTCAATGAGCAGTTCTTC. The whole variable domain, remainder taken from reference TRBV7-2 and TRBJ2-1, is GAGVSQSPSNKVTEKGKDVELRCDPISGHTALYWYRQSLGQGLEFLIYFQGNSAPDKSGLPSDRFSAERTGGSVSTLTIQRTQQEDSAVYLCASSQEFTLNEQFFGPGTRLTVL.

This clonotype showed up just once. The chain couples TRBV5-1 to TRBJ2-1, with TRBD2 matching over 9 bases. Trimming at V came to 4 bases and at J to 1 base, leaving 3 bases not matched to a gene. Germline CDR1 SGHRS, CDR2 YFSETQ. The CDR3 is 15 residues long. The CDR3 DNA follows: TGCGCCAGCAGCGAGACTAGCGGATCCTACAATGAGCAGTTCTTC. Its protein is CASSETSGSYNEQFF.

This clonotype was observed a handful of times. This chain connects TRBV12-5 to TRBJ2-1, with 9 bases lining up with TRBD1. The CDR3 is 14 amino acids. The germline CDR1 and CDR2 sequences are LGHNT and FRNRAP. The J segment lost 8 bases and the V segment lost 5 bases, leaving 7 bases of the junction unmatched. For the CDR3, the DNA is TGTGCTAGTGGTCCAGGGACAGGGTGGGATGAGCAGTTCTTC. It yields the protein CASGPGTGWDEQFF.

This clonotype was picked up many times. The chain joins TRBV6-4 to TRBJ2-2; 11 bases are a match to TRBD2. Germline CDR1 MRHNA, CDR2 SNTAGT. With 0 bases clipped from V and 7 bases from J, the junction kept 4 bases outside the gene matches. This CDR3 region has 16 residues. The CDR3 DNA sequence: TGTGCCAGCAGTGACTCTAGCGGGGGGGCCGGCGGGGAGCTGTTTTTT. Translated: CASSDSSGGAGGELFF.

CDR3 coding DNA: TGCGCCAGCAGCCAGCCCGACCGTAATTCACCCCTCCACTTT. Amino acids: CASSQPDRNSPLHF. The V and J genes are TRBV4-3 and TRBJ1-6, with D unresolved. The CDR3 has 14 residues. The germline V gene encodes CDR1 LGHNA and CDR2 YSLEER. V dropped 3 bases and J dropped 6 bases, with 9 bases sitting between them.

This clonotype was seen a handful of times. This chain connects TRBV5-6 to TRBJ1-4, with D hard to call. This CDR3 contains 15 residues. The germline gives CDR1 SGHDT, CDR2 YYEEEE. V gave up 0 bases and J gave up 2 bases, with 8 bases separating them. This chain's CDR3 is CASSLVLGTNEKLFF. In DNA form, the CDR3 reads TGTGCCAGCAGCTTGGTACTCGGGACTAATGAAAAACTGTTTTTT.

The rearrangement joins TRBV6-2 or TRBV6-3 to TRBJ1-5, with a possible D match to TRBD1 (5 bases). Germline assignment: CDR1 MNHEY and CDR2 SVGEGT. Trimming took off 7 bases at V and 4 bases at J, with 29 bases between the two ends. The CDR3 loop spans 19 amino acids. CDR3 in DNA: TGTGCCAGCAATGTGGGCCGCAGCACCCTCGGGACCCAGAATCAGCCCCAGCATTTT. Protein sequence: CASNVGRSTLGTQNQPQHF.

This clonotype has just a few counts. The rearrangement uses TRBV5-1 and TRBJ2-3, with 14 bases fitting TRBD2. J was trimmed by 4 bases and V by 7 bases; bases with no gene match: 5. The CDR3 has 15 residues. CDR1 is SGHRS and CDR2 is YFSETQ in the germline V gene. This chain's CDR3 is CASRGLAGAADTQYF. The CDR3 DNA is TGCGCCAGCCGGGGACTAGCGGGGGCCGCAGATACGCAGTATTTT.

This chain connects TRBV5-8 to TRBJ2-7; a possible D gene is TRBD2 (6 bases). CDR1 and CDR2 from the germline V gene are SGHTS and YDEGEE. Deletions cut 2 bases from V and 3 bases from J, with 9 bases between. This CDR3 comprises 13 residues. CDR3 DNA sequence: TGTGCCAGCAGCTTCGGCGGGGTCTACGAGCAGTACGTC. Translating gives CASSFGGVYEQYV.

This clonotype has at least ten counts. The gene calls are TRBV5-1 and TRBJ1-3; D is ambiguous. Trimming removed 5 bases at V and 0 bases at J, with 3 bases between. The CDR3 spans 12 residues. Germline CDR1 SGHRS, CDR2 YFSETQ. The CDR3 DNA sequence: TGCGCCAGCAGAGACTCTGGAAACACCATATATTTT. Translation: CASRDSGNTIYF.

This chain links TRBV12-3 or TRBV12-4 with TRBJ2-7; D may be TRBD1 (5 bases). V was clipped by 4 bases and J by 4 bases, with 11 bases between them. The CDR3 covers 13 residues. The CDR3 region has the DNA TGTGCCAGCAGTTACTACAGGATTTACGAGCAGTACTTC. This sequence encodes CASSYYRIYEQYF.

This chain uses TRBV5-1 with TRBJ2-1; no clear D gene. The CDR3 contains 13 residues. Between the trimmed V and J ends, which lost 0 bases and 7 bases, there was a span of 8 bases. Looked up from germline, CDR1 is SGHRS and CDR2 is YFSETQ. The CDR3 protein is CASSLEQKNEQFF. The DNA of the CDR3 is TGCGCCAGCAGCTTGGAACAAAAGAATGAGCAGTTCTTC.

This sequence joins TRBV7-3 and TRBJ2-2, with 15 bases matching TRBD2. With 5 bases clipped from V and 6 bases from J, the junction kept 4 bases outside the gene matches. Germline lookup yields CDR1 SGHTA and CDR2 FQGTGA. The CDR3 has 16 residues. CDR3 in amino acids: CASSRTSGGAPGELFF. In DNA form, the CDR3 reads TGTGCCAGCAGCAGGACTAGCGGGGGGGCCCCCGGGGAGCTGTTTTTT.

The chain carries TRBV6-5 and TRBJ1-2; D perhaps matches TRBD1 (6 bases). Trimming removed 6 bases from V and 8 bases from J, with 22 bases in between. In germline, CDR1 is MNHEY, CDR2 SVGAGI. The CDR3 totals 15 residues. The CDR3, as DNA: TGTGCCAGCAGAAAAATCCTTGGTGGGGGGCGAGGCTACACCTTC. It translates to CASRKILGGGRGYTF.

In its sample, this clonotype was seen a few times. The chain has TRBV4-3 and TRBJ1-1; D gene unclear. The germline V gene encodes CDR1 LGHNA and CDR2 YSLEER. The length of the CDR3 is 13 residues. V was clipped by 2 bases and J by 4 bases, with 8 bases between them. The CDR3 is CASSQYPATEAFF. CDR3 in DNA: TGCGCCAGCAGCCAATACCCAGCCACTGAAGCTTTCTTT.

This clonotype was detected many times. V usage is TRBV5-1 and J usage is TRBJ2-7, with D perhaps being TRBD1 or TRBD2 (5 bases each). The CDR3 spans 15 residues. V was clipped by 1 base and J by 1 base, with 12 bases between them. CDR1 SGHRS and CDR2 YFSETQ come from the germline V gene. The CDR3 DNA sequence: TGCGCCAGCAGCTTGCAGCCTGGGGGTTCCTACGAGCAGTACGTC. Translation: CASSLQPGGSYEQYV.

This clonotype appeared a few times. The chain recombines TRBV19 with TRBJ2-1; tentative D call: TRBD1 (6 bases). Germline loops: CDR1 LNHDA, CDR2 SQIVND (reference sequence). The CDR3 loop spans 14 amino acids. Trimming took 4 bases from V and 8 from J, leaving 15 bases between them. The CDR3 sequence: CASSSLQGSYEQFF. The CDR3 DNA reads as TGTGCCAGTAGTAGCCTACAGGGAAGCTATGAGCAGTTCTTC. The full variable domain, with the rest looked up from reference TRBV19 and TRBJ2-1, is DGGITQSPKYLFRKEGQNVTLSCEQNLNHDAMYWYRQDPGQGLRLIYYSQIVNDFQKGDIAEGYSVSREKKESFPLTVTSAQKNPTAFYLCASSSLQGSYEQFFGPGTRLTVL.

This clonotype was seen a few times. CDR3 in DNA: TGTGCCAGCAGTTTTTTCAGGGCCTACAATGAGCAGTTCTTC. Translation gives CASSFFRAYNEQFF. The rearrangement uses TRBV27 and TRBJ2-1; tentatively, D is TRBD1 (5 bases). This CDR3 spans 14 amino acids. Trimming pared 3 bases from V and 2 bases from J, leaving 8 bases between. From germline, CDR1 is MNHEY and CDR2 SMNVEV (reference sequence).

This clonotype has a handful of counts. The J gene is TRBJ1-4, the V gene TRBV20-1, with D tentatively TRBD1 (5 bases). V lost 3 bases and J 7 bases, leaving 12 bases between the germline ends. The CDR3 is made up of 13 amino acids. From germline, CDR1 is DFQATT and CDR2 SNEGSKA (reference sequence). CDR3 sequence reads: CSARDRGSEKLFF. CDR3 nucleotides: TGCAGTGCTAGGGATAGGGGAAGTGAAAAACTGTTTTTT.

This clonotype appeared many times. The chain carries TRBV5-1 and TRBJ2-7, with D perhaps given as TRBD1 or TRBD2 (5 bases each). The CDR3 is 14 residues long. V was trimmed by 4 bases and J by 3 bases, leaving 14 bases between them. The germline V gene has CDR1 SGHRS and CDR2 YFSETQ. CDR3 nucleotides: TGCGCCAGCAGCAGGGGTGAGGGGAGCTACGAGCAGTACGTC. It translates to CASSRGEGSYEQYV.